This is a list of T cell receptor beta chains from one sample in a study of naive and memory T cell subsets. In TCRdb, the 5' RACE reads were re-called with MiXCR into one record per CDR3 protein. The sample lists roughly 62,000 distinct CDR3 sequences, approximately 8.5% seen once, with approximately 21% in the top ten. The source of these receptors is a female donor in good health. The CDR3 runs from the conserved cysteine through the conserved F or W. The D gene is left open where the match is weak. Some rows mark clone size as missing; the rest say once, few, many or name a class of expanded clone.

>TRBJ1-1|TRBV19|few|NA
CASSIVYTSTEAFF
TGTGCCAGTAGTATTGTGTACACCTCGACTGAAGCTTTCTTT
>TRBJ1-5|TRBV28|many|NA
CASSVGTQPQHF
TGTGCCAGCAGCGTAGGGACCCAGCCCCAGCATTTT
>TRBJ1-5|TRBV27|many|NA
CAGKEENQPQHF
TGTGCGGGTAAAGAGGAAAATCAGCCCCAGCATTTT
>TRBJ2-5|TRBV2|many|NA
CASKGSIAFGETQYF
TGTGCCAGCAAGGGTAGCATAGCGTTTGGAGAGACCCAGTACTTC
>TRBJ1-1|TRBV19|few|TRBD1
CASMGQQGTIRNTEAFF
TGTGCCAGTATGGGTCAACAGGGGACGATTCGCAACACTGAAGCTTTCTTT
>TRBJ2-3|TRBV6-5|NA|TRBD1
CASSYRGQADTQYF
TGTGCCAGCAGTTACAGGGGGCAGGCAGATACGCAGTATTTT
>TRBJ2-7|TRBV5-1|NA|NA
CASSLVLGNLNEQYF
TGCGCCAGCAGCTTGGTACTAGGGAACCTCAACGAGCAGTACTTC
>TRBJ2-7|TRBV7-2|few|TRBD2
CASSLEGSGGTYEQYF
TGTGCCAGCAGCTTGGAGGGGAGCGGGGGCACCTACGAGCAGTACTTC
>TRBJ1-2|TRBV28|many|TRBD1
CASKQGQGRYGYTF
TGTGCCAGCAAACAGGGACAGGGACGATATGGCTACACCTTC
>TRBJ1-3|TRBV12-5|many|TRBD1
CASGADRGQSGNTIYF
TGTGCTAGTGGCGCGGACAGGGGGCAATCTGGAAACACCATATATTTT
>TRBJ1-5|TRBV30|many|NA
CAWSRAGPTPQHF
TGTGCCTGGAGTCGAGCGGGTCCAACGCCCCAGCATTTT
>TRBJ2-1|TRBV19|few|NA
CASSIVLSGPEGNEQFF
TGTGCCAGTAGTATAGTATTATCGGGCCCAGAGGGCAATGAGCAGTTCTTC
>TRBJ1-4|TRBV30|many|NA
CAWSVMRREKLFF
TGTGCCTGGAGTGTCATGAGGAGGGAAAAACTGTTTTTT
>TRBJ2-3|TRBV2|many|TRBD2
CASGLAGAWATDTQYF
TGTGCCAGCGGACTAGCGGGGGCGTGGGCCACAGATACGCAGTATTTT
>TRBJ2-2|TRBV11-2|NA|NA
CASSLIGPGAGELFF
TGTGCCAGCAGCTTAATCGGCCCCGGAGCCGGGGAGCTGTTTTTT